The 4 T cell receptor delta chains below come from one sample, sequenced in a study of gamma-delta T cells after stem cell transplantation. TCRdb used CATT to re-call clones from the RT-PCR reads. The sample lists about 1,000 delta-chain clones, 15% to 20% occurring once. The specimen sequenced was gamma-delta T cells. These receptors all come from a human donor. It is not recorded whose cells these are; they may come from a transplant donor.

This clone has more than one count but fewer than ten. A far larger clone is a single base away, which makes a read error likely. The same CDR3 is also encoded by other DNA sequences in this sample. V is TRDV2 and J is TRDJ1; either TRDD2 or TRDD3 may supply D (7 bases each). CDR1 GEAIGNYY and CDR2 EKD come from the germline V gene. The CDR3 has 19 amino acids. CDR3 DNA sequence: TGTGCCTGTGACACGGCGGGCTTTCCTACTGGGGCTTATGGCGATAAACTCATATTT. Translation gives CACDTAGFPTGAYGDKLIF.

As regards this clone: The TCRdb protein, from a much larger clone, departs from this DNA's translation at residue 11, likely by read error; the protein shown derives from the DNA. The chain recombines TRDV2 with TRDJ1; a possible D gene is TRDD3 (6 bases). CDR3 length: 20 amino acids. Germline V gene data show CDR1 as GEAIGNYY and CDR2 as EKD. The V end lost 3 bases, the J end lost 1 base, and 29 bases lay between the germline ends. The CDR3 sequence: CACDLMSAGLVDTSTDKLIF. The DNA of the CDR3 is TGTGCCTGTGACTTGATGTCGGCGGGGCTGGTGGATACATCCACCGATAAACTCATCTTT.

This clone is hyperexpanded within its sample. The sample contains more than one DNA sequence encoding this CDR3. The rearrangement uses TRDV2 and TRDJ1; TRDD3 agrees at 13 bases. Germline V lookup: CDR1 GEAIGNYY, CDR2 EKD. V dropped 3 bases and J dropped 2; count of bases not matched to a gene: 8. The CDR3 spans 17 residues. CDR3 in amino acids: CACDPVLGDTGTDKLIF. The CDR3 nucleotides are TGTGCCTGTGACCCGGTACTGGGGGATACGGGAACCGATAAACTCATCTTT.

This clone turned up a few times. This likely traces to a read error, being one base from a far larger clone. The sample has other DNA sequences that encode this CDR3 too. This chain links TRDV2 with TRDJ1; 9 bases fit TRDD3. CDR3 length equals 17 residues. Germline lookup yields CDR1 GEAIGNYY and CDR2 EKD. DNA for the CDR3: TGTGCCTGCGACAGGCTCCCTGTACTGGGGGAGGACGATAAACTCATCTTT. Translation: CACDRLPVLGEDDKLIF.